This paragraph covers one TCR beta chain sequence. As yet, its antigen is unknown. This entry is derived from a study of metastatic and nonmetastatic thyroid tumors. Looking at the study overall: Repertoires of blood and of tissue (tumor or nodule) from malignant and benign thyroid patients were compared. General study results and limits: Malignant thyroid tumors reportedly exceeded benign nodules significantly in TCR beta diversity, with the difference appearing in blood and tumor.

Original processing notes: The authors used CDR3 differences across clinicopathological groups to build a distant-metastasis classifier for papillary thyroid cancer. Using MiXCR, TCRdb re-called clones from the PCR reads. The V and J calls were not made by the authors but by TCRdb's processing. The sample lists 30,000 to 45,000 clones; about 30% were seen once. Treatment of any kind had been given to no patient before thyroid surgery. V lost 0 bases to trimming and J lost 8 bases, with 16 bases between them. The CDR3 sequence is 15 residues long. From germline, CDR1 is MNHNS and CDR2 SASEGT. The receptor was isolated from a male donor with papillary thyroid cancer or a benign thyroid nodule (not recorded which). Some clones in this sample may be carry-over from other donors' samples. V usage is TRBV6-1 and J usage is TRBJ1-1; D not certain. The sample was blood. In DNA, the CDR3 is TGTGCCAGCAGTGAAGCCCTGATCGCTACGGGGGAAGCTTTCTTT. Encoded protein: CASSEALIATGEAFF.